A selection of T cell receptor beta chains follows, all from one sample in a study of T cell responses to AZD1222 COVID-19 vaccine. Measured with immunoSEQ multiplex PCR; TCRdb has only the in-frame clones, and not every one. The top ten hold roughly 4.8% of the sample, which has fewer than 120,000 clones, 65% to 85% seen once. Specimen: peripheral blood, collected on day 0 of AZD1222 vaccination. The receptors shown here come from an adult in good health. Both conserved end residues are part of each CDR3. The order of the fields is D gene, V gene, J gene, clone size, CDR3 protein, CDR3 DNA. The D gene is left open where the match is weak. The listing skips clone size in some rows; elsewhere it reads once, few, many or a size class.

d_gene: NA
v_gene: TRBV9
j_gene: TRBJ1-6
abundance: NA
CDR3aa: CASSGRQPYNSPLHF
CDR3nt: TGTGCCAGCAGCGGACGACAGCCTTATAATTCACCCCTCCACTTT

d_gene: TRBD2
v_gene: TRBV7-2
j_gene: TRBJ2-7
abundance: NA
CDR3aa: CASSQGLAGVPLEQYF
CDR3nt: TGTGCCAGCAGCCAAGGACTAGCGGGAGTCCCCCTCGAGCAGTACTTC

d_gene: NA
v_gene: TRBV27
j_gene: TRBJ1-2
abundance: NA
CDR3aa: CASSPWGGSGRNYGYTF
CDR3nt: TGTGCCAGCAGTCCGTGGGGGGGCTCCGGCCGTAACTATGGCTACACCTTC

d_gene: NA
v_gene: TRBV4-3
j_gene: TRBJ1-4
abundance: NA
CDR3aa: CASSQAPGELNEKLFF
CDR3nt: TGCGCCAGCAGCCAAGCTCCAGGGGAGTTGAATGAAAAACTGTTTTTT

d_gene: NA
v_gene: TRBV5-1
j_gene: TRBJ2-4
abundance: NA
CDR3aa: CASSPFAGAKNIQYF
CDR3nt: TGCGCCAGCAGCCCCTTTGCGGGGGCCAAAAACATTCAGTACTTC

d_gene: TRBD1
v_gene: TRBV28
j_gene: TRBJ2-2
abundance: NA
CDR3aa: CASSSDRGFAGELFF
CDR3nt: TGTGCCAGCAGTTCGGACAGGGGGTTCGCCGGGGAGCTGTTTTTT

d_gene: TRBD2
v_gene: TRBV4-2
j_gene: TRBJ2-7
abundance: few
CDR3aa: CASSQGEGRGGRGSEQYF
CDR3nt: TGTGCCAGCAGCCAAGGTGAAGGGCGGGGGGGCCGTGGTAGCGAGCAGTACTTC

d_gene: NA
v_gene: TRBV7-2
j_gene: TRBJ2-7
abundance: NA
CDR3aa: CASSKDKVGGEQYF
CDR3nt: TGTGCCAGCAGCAAAGATAAGGTGGGGGGCGAGCAGTACTTC

d_gene: NA
v_gene: TRBV18
j_gene: TRBJ2-2
abundance: few
CDR3aa: CASSPPGPANTGELFF
CDR3nt: TGTGCCAGCTCACCCCCGGGGCCCGCGAACACCGGGGAGCTGTTTTTT

d_gene: TRBD1
v_gene: TRBV5-6
j_gene: TRBJ2-7
abundance: few
CDR3aa: CASSPARWTGGREQYF
CDR3nt: TGTGCCAGCAGCCCAGCTCGGTGGACAGGGGGCCGCGAGCAGTACTTC

d_gene: NA
v_gene: TRBV18
j_gene: TRBJ2-7
abundance: few
CDR3aa: CASSPEQYEQYF
CDR3nt: TGTGCCAGCTCGCCAGAGCAGTACGAGCAGTACTTC

d_gene: TRBD1
v_gene: TRBV4-3
j_gene: TRBJ2-1
abundance: NA
CDR3aa: CASSSSKGADYNEQFF
CDR3nt: TGCGCCAGCAGCTCCTCAAAGGGGGCAGACTACAATGAGCAGTTCTTC

d_gene: NA
v_gene: TRBV5-1
j_gene: TRBJ1-2
abundance: NA
CDR3aa: CASRDGTDYGYTF
CDR3nt: TGCGCCAGCAGGGATGGGACGGATTATGGCTACACCTTC

d_gene: NA
v_gene: TRBV28
j_gene: TRBJ1-2
abundance: NA
CDR3aa: CASSLGSYGYTF
CDR3nt: TGTGCCAGCAGTTTAGGTAGCTATGGCTACACCTTC

d_gene: NA
v_gene: TRBV5-5
j_gene: TRBJ1-6
abundance: NA
CDR3aa: CASSLRRTNSPLHF
CDR3nt: TGTGCCAGCAGCTTGAGGCGGACGAATTCACCCCTCCACTTT

d_gene: NA
v_gene: TRBV6-2/TRBV6-3
j_gene: TRBJ1-1
abundance: NA
CDR3aa: CASSRDLRAFF
CDR3nt: TGTGCCAGCAGCCGGGATCTTCGAGCTTTCTTT

d_gene: TRBD1
v_gene: TRBV9
j_gene: TRBJ1-2
abundance: NA
CDR3aa: CASGDRGPYGYTF
CDR3nt: TGTGCCAGCGGGGACAGGGGGCCCTATGGCTACACCTTC

d_gene: NA
v_gene: TRBV9
j_gene: TRBJ2-4
abundance: NA
CDR3aa: CASSPRGGAQNIQYF
CDR3nt: TGTGCCAGCAGCCCCCGAGGGGGGGCTCAAAACATTCAGTACTTC

d_gene: NA
v_gene: TRBV7-2
j_gene: TRBJ2-1
abundance: NA
CDR3aa: CASSLQGYNEQFF
CDR3nt: TGTGCCAGCAGCTTGCAGGGTTACAATGAGCAGTTCTTC

d_gene: TRBD2
v_gene: TRBV6-2/TRBV6-3
j_gene: TRBJ2-2
abundance: NA
CDR3aa: CASSYPGLAGYPGELFF
CDR3nt: TGTGCCAGCAGTTACCCGGGACTAGCGGGATACCCCGGGGAGCTGTTTTTT

d_gene: TRBD2
v_gene: TRBV5-1
j_gene: TRBJ2-3
abundance: NA
CDR3aa: CASSPGGLAGATDTQYF
CDR3nt: TGCGCCAGCAGCCCGGGGGGACTAGCGGGGGCCACAGATACGCAGTATTTT

d_gene: NA
v_gene: TRBV7-2
j_gene: TRBJ1-5
abundance: NA
CDR3aa: CASSLAGDLNQPQHF
CDR3nt: TGTGCCAGCAGCTTAGCGGGGGACCTTAATCAGCCCCAGCATTTT

d_gene: TRBD2
v_gene: TRBV5-1
j_gene: TRBJ2-3
abundance: NA
CDR3aa: CASSLSGRAIDTQYF
CDR3nt: TGCGCCAGCAGCTTGAGCGGGAGGGCCATAGATACGCAGTATTTT

d_gene: TRBD1
v_gene: TRBV6-2/TRBV6-3
j_gene: TRBJ2-1
abundance: NA
CDR3aa: CASSYPPGQVNVYNEQFF
CDR3nt: TGTGCCAGCAGTTACCCTCCGGGACAGGTAAATGTCTACAATGAGCAGTTCTTC